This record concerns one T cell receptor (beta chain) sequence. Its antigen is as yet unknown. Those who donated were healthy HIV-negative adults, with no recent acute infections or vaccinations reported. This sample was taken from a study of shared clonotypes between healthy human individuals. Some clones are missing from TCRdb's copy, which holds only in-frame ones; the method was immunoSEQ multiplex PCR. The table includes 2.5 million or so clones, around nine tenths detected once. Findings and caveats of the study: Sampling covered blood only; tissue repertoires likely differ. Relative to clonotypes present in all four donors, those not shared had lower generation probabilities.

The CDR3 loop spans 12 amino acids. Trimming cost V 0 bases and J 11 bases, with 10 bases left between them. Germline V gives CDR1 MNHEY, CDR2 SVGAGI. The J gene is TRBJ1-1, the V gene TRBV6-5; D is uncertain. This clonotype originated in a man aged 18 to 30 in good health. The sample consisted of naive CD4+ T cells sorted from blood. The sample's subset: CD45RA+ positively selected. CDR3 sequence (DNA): TGTGCCAGCAGTTACTCGAAGGGTAGGGCTTTCTTT. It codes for CASSYSKGRAFF.